This TCR beta chain is from a study of T cell clonality in common variable immunodeficiency. The study, taken as a whole, reports: Reportedly, TCR beta sequences from common variable immunodeficiency showed fewer deletions and N-nucleotide insertions. T cell subpopulation sequencing would be needed to explain CVID clonality.

The CVID group had 15 females and around 29 males, mean age 40. CVID subjects had received replacement immunoglobulin for at least one year. Each donor provided roughly 5 to 8 ml of heparinized whole blood. Here immunoSEQ multiplex PCR was the method, and the copy in TCRdb shows in-frame clones only, minus some. The sample has 16,000 or so clones, none seen only once; the top ten hold 13% to 15%. This clone was counted many times. Its matching antigen is unknown. Coverage ceases 3 residues before the CDR3 finishes, and the germline J gene fills in the end. Trimming shortened V by 3 bases and J by 8 bases, and 17 bases separated the two germline ends. The CDR3 has 15 residues. Germline assignment: CDR1 KGHSH and CDR2 LQKENI.

The sample comprised peripheral blood mononuclear cells. The TCR comes from a human donor with common variable immunodeficiency. This chain connects TRBV18 to TRBJ1-3; D gene ambiguous. Incomplete CDR3 DNA: TGTGCCAGCTCACCTGCAACCCGGGTTGAGGACACC. This encodes CASSPATRVEDT. The whole CDR3 sequence is CASSPATRVEDTIYF.